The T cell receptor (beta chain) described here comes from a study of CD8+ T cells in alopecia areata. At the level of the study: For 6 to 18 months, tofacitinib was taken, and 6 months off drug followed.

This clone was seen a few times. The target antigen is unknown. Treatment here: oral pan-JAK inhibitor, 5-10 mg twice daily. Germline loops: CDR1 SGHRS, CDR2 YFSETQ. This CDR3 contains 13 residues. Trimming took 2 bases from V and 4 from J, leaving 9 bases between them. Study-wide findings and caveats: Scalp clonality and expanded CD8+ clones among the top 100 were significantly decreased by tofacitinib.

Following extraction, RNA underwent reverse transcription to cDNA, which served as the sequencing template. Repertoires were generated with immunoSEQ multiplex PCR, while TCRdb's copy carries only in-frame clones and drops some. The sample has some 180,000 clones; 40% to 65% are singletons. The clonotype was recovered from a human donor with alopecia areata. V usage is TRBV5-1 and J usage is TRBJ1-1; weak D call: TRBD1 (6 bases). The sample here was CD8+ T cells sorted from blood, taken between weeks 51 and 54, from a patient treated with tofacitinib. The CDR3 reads CASSFPGATEAFF. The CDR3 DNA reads TGCGCCAGCAGCTTTCCAGGGGCCACTGAAGCTTTCTTT.